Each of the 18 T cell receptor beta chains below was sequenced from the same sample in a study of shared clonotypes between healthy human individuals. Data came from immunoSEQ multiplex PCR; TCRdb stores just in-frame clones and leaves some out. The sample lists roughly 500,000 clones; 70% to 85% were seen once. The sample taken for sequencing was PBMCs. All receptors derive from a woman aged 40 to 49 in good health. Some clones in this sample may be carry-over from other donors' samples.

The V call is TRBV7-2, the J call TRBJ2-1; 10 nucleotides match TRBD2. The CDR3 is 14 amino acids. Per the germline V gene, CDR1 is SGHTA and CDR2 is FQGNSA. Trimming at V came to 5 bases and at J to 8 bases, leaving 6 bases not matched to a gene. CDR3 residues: CASSGLAVKDEQFF. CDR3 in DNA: TGTGCCAGCAGCGGACTAGCGGTGAAGGATGAGCAGTTCTTC.

CDR3 DNA sequence: TGTGCCAGCTCACCAGAGGCAGGGATAAGCAATCAGCCCCAGCATTTT. It encodes CASSPEAGISNQPQHF. The chain combines TRBV18 with TRBJ1-5, with a tentative D call TRBD1 (5 bases). The CDR3 is 16 residues long. Per the germline V gene, CDR1 is KGHSH and CDR2 is LQKENI. V was shortened by 2 bases and J by 1 base, with 12 bases between the two germline ends.

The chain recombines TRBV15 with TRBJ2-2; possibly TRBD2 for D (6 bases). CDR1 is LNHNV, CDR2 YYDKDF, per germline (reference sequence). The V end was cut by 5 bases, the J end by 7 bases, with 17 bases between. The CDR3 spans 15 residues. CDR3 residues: CATSWEGLPVGELFF. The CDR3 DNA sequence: TGTGCCACCAGCTGGGAAGGACTACCAGTCGGGGAGCTGTTTTTT. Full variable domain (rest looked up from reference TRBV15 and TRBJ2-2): DAMVIQNPRYQVTQFGKPVTLSCSQTLNHNVMYWYQQKSSQAPKLLFHYYDKDFNNEADTPDNFQSRRPNTSFCFLDIRSPGLGDTAMYLCATSWEGLPVGELFFGEGSRLTVL.

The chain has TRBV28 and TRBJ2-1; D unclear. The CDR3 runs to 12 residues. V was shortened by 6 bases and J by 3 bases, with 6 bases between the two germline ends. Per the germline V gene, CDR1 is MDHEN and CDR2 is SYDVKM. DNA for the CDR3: TGTGCCAGCAGCCGATTCTACAATGAGCAGTTCTTC. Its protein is CASSRFYNEQFF.

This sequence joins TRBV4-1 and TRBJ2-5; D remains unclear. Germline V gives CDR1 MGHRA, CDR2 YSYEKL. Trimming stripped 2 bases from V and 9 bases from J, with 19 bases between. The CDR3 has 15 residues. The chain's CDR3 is CASSQILGWSAPQYF. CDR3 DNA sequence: TGCGCCAGCAGCCAAATTCTCGGGTGGTCTGCGCCCCAGTACTTC.

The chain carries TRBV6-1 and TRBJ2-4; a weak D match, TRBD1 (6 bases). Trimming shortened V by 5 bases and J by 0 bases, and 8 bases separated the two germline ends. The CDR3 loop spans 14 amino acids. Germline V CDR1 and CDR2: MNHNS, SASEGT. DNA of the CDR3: TGTGCCAGCAGTACAGGGCTAGCCAAAAACATTCAGTACTTC. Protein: CASSTGLAKNIQYF.

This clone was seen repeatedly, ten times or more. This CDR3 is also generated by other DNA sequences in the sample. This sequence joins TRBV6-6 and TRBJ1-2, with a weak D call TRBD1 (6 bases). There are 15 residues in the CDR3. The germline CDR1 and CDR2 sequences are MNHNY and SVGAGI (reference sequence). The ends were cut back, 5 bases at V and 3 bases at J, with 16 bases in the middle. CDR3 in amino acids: CASSPSPTGHYGYTF. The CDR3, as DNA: TGTGCCAGCAGTCCAAGCCCCACAGGGCACTATGGCTACACCTTC.

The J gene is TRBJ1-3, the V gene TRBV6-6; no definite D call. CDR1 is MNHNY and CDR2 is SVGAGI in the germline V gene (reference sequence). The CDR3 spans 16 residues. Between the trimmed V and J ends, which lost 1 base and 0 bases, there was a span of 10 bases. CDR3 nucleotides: TGTGCCAGCAGTTACTATAGGGAGAGCTCTGGAAACACCATATATTTT. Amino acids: CASSYYRESSGNTIYF.

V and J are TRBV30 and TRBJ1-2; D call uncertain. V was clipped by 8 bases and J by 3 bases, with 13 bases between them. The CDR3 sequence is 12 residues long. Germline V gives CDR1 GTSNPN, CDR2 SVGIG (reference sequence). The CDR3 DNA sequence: TGTGCCGTAAGCTCCGGGTACTATGGCTACACCTTC. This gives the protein CAVSSGYYGYTF.

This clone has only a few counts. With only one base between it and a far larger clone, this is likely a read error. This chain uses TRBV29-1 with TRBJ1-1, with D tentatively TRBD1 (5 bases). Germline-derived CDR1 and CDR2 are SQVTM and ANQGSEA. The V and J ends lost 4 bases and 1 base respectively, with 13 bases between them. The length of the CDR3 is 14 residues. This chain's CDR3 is CSVAPGASNTEAFF. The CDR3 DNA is TGCAGCGTTGCCCCCGGGGCGTCGAACACTGAAGCTTTCTTT.

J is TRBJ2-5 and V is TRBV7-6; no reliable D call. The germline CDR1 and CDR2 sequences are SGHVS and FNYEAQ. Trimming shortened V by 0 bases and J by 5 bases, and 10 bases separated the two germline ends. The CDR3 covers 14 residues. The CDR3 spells CASSLAVPRETQYF. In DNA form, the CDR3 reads TGTGCCAGCAGCTTAGCGGTACCACGGGAGACCCAGTACTTC.

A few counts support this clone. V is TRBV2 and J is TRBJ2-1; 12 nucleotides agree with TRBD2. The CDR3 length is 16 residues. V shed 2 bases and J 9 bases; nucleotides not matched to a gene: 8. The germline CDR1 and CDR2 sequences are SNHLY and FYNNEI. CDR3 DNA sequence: TGTGCCAGCAGTGAAAGGCTAGCGGGAGGGTTCGGTGAGCAGTTCTTC. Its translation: CASSERLAGGFGEQFF.

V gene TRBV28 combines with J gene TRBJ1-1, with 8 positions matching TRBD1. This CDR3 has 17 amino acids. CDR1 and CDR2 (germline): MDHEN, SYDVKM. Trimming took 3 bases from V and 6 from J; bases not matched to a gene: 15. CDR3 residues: CASSFQGASLRTAEAFF. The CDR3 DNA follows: TGTGCCAGCAGTTTTCAGGGGGCTAGTCTGCGGACGGCTGAAGCTTTCTTT.

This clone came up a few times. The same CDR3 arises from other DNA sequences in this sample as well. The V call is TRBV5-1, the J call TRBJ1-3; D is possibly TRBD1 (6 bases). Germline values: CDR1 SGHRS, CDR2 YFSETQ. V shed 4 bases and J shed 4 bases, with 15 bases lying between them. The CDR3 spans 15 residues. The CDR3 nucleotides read TGCGCCAGCAGCCTAACAGGGACCTCAGGAAACACCATATATTTT. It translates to CASSLTGTSGNTIYF. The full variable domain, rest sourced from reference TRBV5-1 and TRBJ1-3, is KAGVTQTPRYLIKTRGQQVTLSCSPISGHRSVSWYQQTPGQGLQFLFEYFSETQRNKGNFPGRFSGRQFSNSRSEMNVSTLELGDSALYLCASSLTGTSGNTIYFGEGSWLTVV.

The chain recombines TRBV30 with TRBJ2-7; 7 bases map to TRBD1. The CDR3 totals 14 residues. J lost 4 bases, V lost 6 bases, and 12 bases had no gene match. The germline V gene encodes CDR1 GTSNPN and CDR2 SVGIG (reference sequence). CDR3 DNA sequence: TGTGCCTGCAACACGGCAGGGGGTCAATACGAGCAGTACTTC. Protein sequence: CACNTAGGQYEQYF.

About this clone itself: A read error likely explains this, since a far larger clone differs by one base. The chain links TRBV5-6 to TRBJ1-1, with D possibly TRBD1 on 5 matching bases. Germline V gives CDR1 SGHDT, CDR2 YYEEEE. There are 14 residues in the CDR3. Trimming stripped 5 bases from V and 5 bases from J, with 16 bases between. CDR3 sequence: CASRPRGAWTEAFF. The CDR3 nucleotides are TGTGCCAGCAGACCTCGAGGGGCTTGGACTGAAGCTTTCTTT.

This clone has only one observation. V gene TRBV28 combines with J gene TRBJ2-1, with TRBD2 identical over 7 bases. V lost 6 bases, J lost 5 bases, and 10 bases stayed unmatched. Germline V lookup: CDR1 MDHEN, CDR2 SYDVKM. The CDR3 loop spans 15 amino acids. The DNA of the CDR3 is TGTGCCAGCAGGTGGGAGGGGAACGGGAACAATGAGCAGTTCTTC. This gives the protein CASRWEGNGNNEQFF.

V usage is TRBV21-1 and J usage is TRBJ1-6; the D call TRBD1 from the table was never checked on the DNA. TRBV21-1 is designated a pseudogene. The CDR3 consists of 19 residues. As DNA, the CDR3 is TGTGCCAGCAGCAAATTCTGGACAGGGGATCCCTCCTATAATTCACCCCTCCACTTT. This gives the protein CASSKFWTGDPSYNSPLHF.